This entry lists 21 T cell receptor beta chains sequenced from one sample in a study of shared T cell receptors in the human thymus. Clones were read by immunoSEQ multiplex PCR, and TCRdb kept only the in-frame ones, dropping some. The repertoire holds roughly 660,000 clones, with over 75% as singletons. These data also featured in a second study, about human thymus T cells.

The specimen sequenced was thymocytes. The receptors originated from a boy under two years old with a congenital heart defect.

This rearrangement joins TRBV19 to TRBJ2-7; TRBD2 matches at 7 bases. The CDR3 spans 15 residues. The V segment lost 2 bases and the J segment 4 bases; nucleotides outside the gene matches: 8. Per germline, CDR1 LNHDA and CDR2 SQIVND (reference sequence). The CDR3 region is CASSIKTGGSYEQYF. CDR3 sequence (DNA): TGTGCCAGTAGTATAAAAACCGGGGGGTCGTACGAGCAGTACTTC.

This clone appeared once. V and J are TRBV5-4 and TRBJ2-1; 10 bases line up with TRBD2. The CDR3 contains 16 residues. CDR1 is SGHNT and CDR2 is YYREEE in the germline V gene (reference sequence). V shed 0 bases, J shed 2 bases, and the junction held 2 bases outside the gene matches. CDR3 in amino acids: CASSLASGSTYNEQFF. The DNA of the CDR3 is TGTGCCAGCAGCTTGGCTAGCGGGAGCACCTACAATGAGCAGTTCTTC.

J is TRBJ1-3 and V is TRBV30; maybe TRBD1 (6 bases). Germline loops: CDR1 GTSNPN, CDR2 SVGIG (reference sequence). The CDR3 totals 13 residues. V gave up 4 bases and J gave up 4 bases, with 11 bases separating them. CDR3 bases: TGTGCCTGGAAAGAGGGGGACGGAAACACCATATATTTT. It encodes CAWKEGDGNTIYF.

This clone was counted only a few times. The chain uses TRBV11-2 and TRBJ1-5, with D uncertain. V dropped 5 bases and J dropped 6 bases, with 20 bases sitting between them. Germline lookup yields CDR1 SGHAT and CDR2 FQNNGV. CDR3 length: 16 amino acids. The CDR3 DNA sequence: TGTGCCAGCAGCCCCCCGGTGCAGGCCCGCACTCAGCCCCAGCATTTT. This translates into CASSPPVQARTQPQHF.

The chain combines TRBV20-1 with TRBJ1-1; no clear D gene. This CDR3 region has 11 residues. V lost 5 bases, J lost 4 bases, and 8 bases lay in between. The germline V gene has CDR1 DFQATT and CDR2 SNEGSKA (reference sequence). CDR3 sequence: CSAPRVTEAFF. The CDR3 DNA follows: TGCAGTGCTCCTCGGGTCACTGAAGCTTTCTTT.

The V gene is TRBV5-6, the J gene TRBJ2-1, with D unclear. The V and J ends lost 5 bases and 0 bases respectively, with 12 bases between them. The CDR3 is 15 amino acids. Germline CDR1 and CDR2: SGHDT and YYEEEE. This chain's CDR3 is CASSSLRLSYNEQFF. The CDR3 DNA reads as TGTGCCAGCAGTTCCTTGAGGCTCTCCTACAATGAGCAGTTCTTC.

This chain links TRBV11-2 with TRBJ2-7; TRBD2 might be the D (5 bases). Germline V gene lookup returns CDR1 SGHAT and CDR2 FQNNGV. This CDR3 region has 15 residues. V lost 5 bases to trimming and J lost 1 base, with 15 bases between them. CDR3 amino acids: CASSDARGPSYEQYF. DNA of the CDR3: TGTGCCAGCAGCGACGCGCGAGGGCCGTCCTACGAGCAGTACTTC. The variable domain in full, completed from reference TRBV11-2 and TRBJ2-7, reads EAGVAQSPRYKIIEKRQSVAFWCNPISGHATLYWYQQILGQGPKLLIQFQNNGVVDDSQLPKDRFSAERLKGVDSTLKIQPAKLEDSAVYLCASSDARGPSYEQYFGPGTRLTVT.

This sequence joins TRBV18 and TRBJ1-5; TRBD1 agrees at 8 bases. The CDR3 runs 15 residues. Trimming removed 5 bases from V and 6 bases from J; junction bases left unmatched: 9. Germline V gives CDR1 KGHSH, CDR2 LQKENI. The CDR3 loop reads CASSRDRRVSQPQHF. Written as DNA, the CDR3 is TGTGCCAGCTCAAGGGACAGGAGGGTTAGTCAGCCCCAGCATTTT.

The chain is built from TRBV7-8 and TRBJ2-7, with 12 nucleotides matching TRBD2. The trim removed 5 bases at V and 3 bases at J, leaving 5 bases unmatched. CDR1 is SGHVS and CDR2 is FQNEAQ in the germline V gene. The CDR3 is 15 residues long. CDR3 amino acids: CASSPRLAGVYEQYF. CDR3 nucleotide sequence: TGTGCCAGCAGCCCCCGACTAGCGGGAGTCTACGAGCAGTACTTC.

This chain uses TRBV7-2 with TRBJ1-2, with D unclear. The CDR3 has 13 amino acids. V was trimmed by 4 bases and J by 3 bases, leaving 9 bases between them. CDR1 and CDR2 (germline): SGHTA, FQGNSA. CDR3 sequence (DNA): TGTGCCAGCAGCTCCCCACCGGACTATGGCTACACCTTC. It translates to CASSSPPDYGYTF.

V usage is TRBV15 and J usage is TRBJ2-1; 10 bases fit TRBD2. CDR1 and CDR2 from the germline V gene are LNHNV and YYDKDF (reference sequence). V shed 3 bases, J shed 4 bases, and the junction held 3 bases outside the gene matches. CDR3 size: 15 residues. CDR3 nucleotide sequence: TGTGCCACCAGCAGGGGGACTAGCGCTTACAATGAGCAGTTCTTC. Translating gives CATSRGTSAYNEQFF.

The chain links TRBV7-9 to TRBJ1-1; the D gene is possibly TRBD1 (6 bases). The germline CDR1 and CDR2 sequences are SEHNR and FQNEAQ (reference sequence). V lost 8 bases to trimming and J lost 6 bases, with 19 bases between them. The CDR3 spans 14 residues. In DNA, the CDR3 is TGTGCCAGCCGAAAGGGGGGGAAGACTCCTGAAGCTTTCTTT. Its protein product is CASRKGGKTPEAFF.

V is TRBV11-2 and J is TRBJ2-7; 12 bases align to TRBD2. Trimming cost V 5 bases and J 5 bases; bases outside gene matches: 7. This CDR3 contains 15 residues. Germline CDR1 is SGHAT and CDR2 is FQNNGV. CDR3 in amino acids: CASSPTGLAGNEQYF. CDR3 nucleotides: TGTGCCAGCAGCCCAACGGGACTAGCGGGCAACGAGCAGTACTTC.

The chain is built from TRBV7-6 and TRBJ1-5, with D hard to call. The V gene lost 0 bases and the J gene lost 10 bases, with 10 bases spanning the gap. Germline V gene data show CDR1 as SGHVS and CDR2 as FNYEAQ. This CDR3 contains 13 residues. The CDR3, as DNA: TGTGCCAGCAGCTTAGCACGAGGGCTCCCCCAGCATTTT. Protein: CASSLARGLPQHF.

This rearrangement joins TRBV15 to TRBJ2-7; 13 bases match TRBD2. With V trimmed by 0 bases and J by 2 bases, 1 base remained unmatched. The CDR3 has 16 residues. Germline assignment: CDR1 LNHNV and CDR2 YYDKDF (reference sequence). The CDR3 reads CATSRDGTSGTYEQYF. The CDR3 DNA sequence: TGTGCCACCAGCAGAGATGGGACTAGCGGGACCTACGAGCAGTACTTC.

A word on this clone: A read error is likely, as this CDR3 ends without the conserved phenylalanine or tryptophan. The limits of the CDR3 on the DNA are not certain, so only TCRdb's listed CDR3 is given. J is TRBJ1-6 and V is TRBV15; the table's D gene call, TRBD1, was not cross checked with the DNA. In germline, CDR1 is LNHNV, CDR2 YYDKDF (reference sequence). From its first to its last residue, the CDR3 has 15 amino acids. This CDR3 reads CATSRLQASRGQGRL.

The V gene is TRBV6-5, the J gene TRBJ2-7, with 11 nucleotides matching TRBD2. The CDR3 runs to 15 residues. Germline CDR1 and CDR2: MNHEY and SVGAGI. V was clipped by 7 bases and J by 2 bases; unmatched bases: 7. The CDR3 coding sequence is TGTGCCAGCAAAGGACTAGCGGGTTTTCCCTACGAGCAGTACTTC. It is translated as CASKGLAGFPYEQYF.

The V gene is TRBV30, the J gene TRBJ2-2; D possibly corresponds to TRBD2 (6 bases). There are 15 residues in the CDR3. The V gene lost 0 bases and the J gene lost 4 bases, with 12 bases spanning the gap. Germline CDR1 and CDR2: GTSNPN and SVGIG (reference sequence). CDR3 sequence: CAWSVRAGSTGELFF. The CDR3 bases are TGTGCCTGGAGTGTACGGGCCGGGAGCACCGGGGAGCTGTTTTTT.

The J gene is TRBJ1-3, the V gene TRBV6-1; TRBD1 is a possible D gene (5 bases). The CDR3 totals 15 residues. Trimming pared 4 bases from V and 2 bases from J, leaving 12 bases between. CDR1 is MNHNS, CDR2 SASEGT, per germline. The CDR3 here is CASSGRTNAGNTIYF. The CDR3 nucleotides are TGTGCCAGCAGTGGTCGGACAAACGCTGGAAACACCATATATTTT.

The CDR3 nucleotides are TGCGCCAGCAGCCAAGATGTCCTACAAAGGGGTGAGCAGTTCTTC. Translation gives CASSQDVLQRGEQFF. This sequence joins TRBV4-3 and TRBJ2-1; TRBD1 is a possible D gene (5 bases). The CDR3 spans 15 residues. Trimming took 0 bases from V and 9 from J, leaving 15 bases between them. The germline gives CDR1 LGHNA, CDR2 YSLEER.

V and J are TRBV2 and TRBJ2-1; perhaps TRBD1 as D (5 bases). Trimming removed 3 bases at V and 10 bases at J, with 7 bases between. In germline, CDR1 is SNHLY, CDR2 FYNNEI. This CDR3 has 11 residues. The CDR3 sequence is CASSDRGEQFF. The CDR3 DNA follows: TGTGCCAGCAGTGATAGGGGAGAGCAGTTCTTC.